This T cell receptor (beta chain) was sequenced during a study of T cell changes during pregnancy in multiple sclerosis. The junction had 11 bases not matched to a gene; V was cut back by 5 bases and J by 4 bases. The CDR3 extends over 17 amino acids. Germline loops: CDR1 LNHDA, CDR2 SQIVND (reference sequence). Clones were sequenced by immunoSEQ multiplex PCR, and TCRdb holds only the in-frame ones, with some missing. Among approximately 39,000 clones listed, about 95% were seen once. The starting material was CD4+ T cells from peripheral blood mononuclear cells, obtained in the second trimester of pregnancy. This sequence joins TRBV19 and TRBJ2-3; the match to TRBD1 covers 11 bases. The clonotype comes from a female donor with multiple sclerosis, enrolled in a pregnancy study. The DNA of the CDR3 is TGTGCCAGTAGTTTCTCATCCGGGACAGGGGGTTCAGATACGCAGTATTTT. As protein: CASSFSSGTGGSDTQYF. The complete variable domain, with remaining parts taken from reference TRBV19 and TRBJ2-3, reads DGGITQSPKYLFRKEGQNVTLSCEQNLNHDAMYWYRQDPGQGLRLIYYSQIVNDFQKGDIAEGYSVSREKKESFPLTVTSAQKNPTAFYLCASSFSSGTGGSDTQYFGPGTRLTVL.